A single sample is the source of the 27 T cell receptor beta chains below, sequenced in a study of T cell changes during pregnancy in multiple sclerosis (dated by TCRdb to between 2019 and 2020). The method was the immunoSEQ multiplex PCR assay. As stored in TCRdb, this immuneACCESS dataset retains in-frame rearrangements with V and J assigned. A fraction of the clones does not appear; measured against another copy, unresolved V genes explain less than half of the discrepancy, and the remainder lacks a known reason. The sample table contains tens of thousands of clones; only one count was recorded for around nine tenths of them. The ten top clones hold 3.3% of the sample. Sequenced material: peripheral blood, taken before pregnancy. The receptors stem from a female donor with multiple sclerosis, enrolled in a pregnancy study.

V and J are TRBV5-1 and TRBJ1-2; 10 bases are shared with TRBD1. Per germline, CDR1 SGHRS and CDR2 YFSETQ. V lost 4 bases to trimming and J lost 4 bases; unmatched junction nucleotides: 7. The CDR3 consists of 15 residues. CDR3 nucleotides: TGCGCCAGCAGCCGCGACAGGGGGCGTTCCTATGGCTACACCTTC. Encoded protein: CASSRDRGRSYGYTF.

The V gene is TRBV30, the J gene TRBJ1-1; the match to TRBD1 covers 7 bases. This CDR3 is 12 amino acids long. J gave up 6 bases and V 5 bases, and 6 bases lay outside the gene matches. Germline V lookup: CDR1 GTSNPN, CDR2 SVGIG (reference sequence). The DNA for the CDR3 is TGTGCCTGGTCGTTTCAGGGGGCTGAAGCTTTCTTT. Its protein is CAWSFQGAEAFF.

J is TRBJ1-1 and V is TRBV18, with 10 bases identical to TRBD1. Trimming removed 6 bases from V and 5 bases from J; junction bases left unmatched: 12. This CDR3 has 16 amino acids. CDR1 and CDR2 (germline): KGHSH, LQKENI. CDR3 loop: CASSQNPGQGRTEAFF. In DNA form, the CDR3 reads TGTGCCAGCTCTCAAAACCCGGGACAGGGGAGAACTGAAGCTTTCTTT.

This clone was counted once. The chain links TRBV6-1 to TRBJ2-2, with D perhaps TRBD1 (5 bases). Trimming left V 2 bases short and J 8 bases short, with 9 bases between. The CDR3 is 13 amino acids. From germline, CDR1 is MNHNS and CDR2 SASEGT. The CDR3 loop is CASSEQGAGELFF. Written as DNA, the CDR3 is TGTGCCAGCAGTGAACAAGGGGCGGGGGAGCTGTTTTTT.

A single count supports this clone. The chain joins TRBV7-2 to TRBJ1-2; D unclear. The CDR3 length is 14 residues. Per germline, CDR1 SGHTA and CDR2 FQGNSA. The V and J ends lost 5 bases and 6 bases respectively, with 16 bases between them. The CDR3 region is CASSPWASNDGYTF. The CDR3 bases are TGTGCCAGCAGCCCCTGGGCGTCGAACGATGGCTACACCTTC.

This clone was observed once. The chain joins TRBV6-5 to TRBJ1-2, with 7 bases aligning to TRBD1. The CDR3 is 16 amino acids. The germline V gene has CDR1 MNHEY and CDR2 SVGAGI. The trim removed 2 bases at V and 1 base at J, leaving 7 bases unmatched. The CDR3 DNA reads as TGTGCCAGCAGTTACCTCGGGACAGAATATAACTATGGCTACACCTTC. It translates to CASSYLGTEYNYGYTF.

V is TRBV6-4 and J is TRBJ1-5; no firm D call. The CDR3 consists of 14 residues. Germline loops: CDR1 MRHNA, CDR2 SNTAGT. V lost 3 bases to trimming and J lost 2 bases, with 8 bases between them. CDR3 coding DNA: TGTGCCAGCAGTGAAACAGCCGGCAATCAGCCCCAGCATTTT. Translation: CASSETAGNQPQHF.

The gene calls are TRBV2 and TRBJ2-3, with 14 bases aligning to TRBD2. This CDR3 is 17 amino acids long. Germline values: CDR1 SNHLY, CDR2 FYNNEI. Trimming took 7 bases from V and 3 from J; bases not matched to a gene: 9. The CDR3: CASNLGLAGGRTDTQYF. The DNA of the CDR3 is TGTGCCAGCAATCTCGGACTAGCGGGAGGACGAACAGATACGCAGTATTTT.

The gene calls are TRBV4-1 and TRBJ2-2; D gene ambiguous. Germline V gene data show CDR1 as MGHRA and CDR2 as YSYEKL. The CDR3 contains 14 residues. Trimming removed 0 bases from V and 7 bases from J, with 9 bases in between. The CDR3 nucleotides are TGCGCCAGCAGCCAAGAAGGCTCGGGCGGGGAGCTGTTTTTT. Its translation is CASSQEGSGGELFF.

This chain joins TRBV10-2 and TRBJ1-3, with 9 bases lining up with TRBD1. The germline V gene encodes CDR1 WSHSY and CDR2 SAAADI. The CDR3 runs to 16 residues. The J segment lost 1 base and the V segment lost 4 bases, leaving 5 bases of the junction unmatched. This CDR3 is CASSGGQGISGNTIYF. CDR3 nucleotide sequence: TGCGCCAGCAGTGGGGGACAGGGCATATCTGGAAACACCATATATTTT.

V gene TRBV9 combines with J gene TRBJ1-2; D gene uncertain. The germline V and J ends were trimmed by 0 bases and 6 bases, with 12 bases remaining between them. The CDR3 totals 14 residues. CDR1 is SGDLS and CDR2 is YYNGEE in the germline V gene. CDR3 in DNA: TGTGCCAGCAGCGTAGTGCGGGAAGGGAATGGCTACACCTTC. Encoded protein: CASSVVREGNGYTF.

This clone was counted a few times. The V call is TRBV20-1, the J call TRBJ1-1; D is unclear. This CDR3 is 11 amino acids long. V was trimmed by 6 bases and J by 7 bases, leaving 12 bases between them. Germline values: CDR1 DFQATT, CDR2 SNEGSKA (reference sequence). The CDR3 is CSAMNTIEAFF. In DNA, the CDR3 is TGCAGTGCCATGAACACCATTGAAGCTTTCTTT.

The V and J genes are TRBV29-1 and TRBJ1-4; D gene ambiguous. This CDR3 region has 12 residues. Between the trimmed V and J ends, which lost 7 bases and 6 bases, there was a span of 12 bases. Germline V gives CDR1 SQVTM, CDR2 ANQGSEA. CDR3 nucleotides: TGCAGCGGGGCCTCTTTTGATGAAAAACTGTTTTTT. This translates into CSGASFDEKLFF. Based on the CDR3 plus reference TRBV29-1 and TRBJ1-4, the full variable domain is SAVISQKPSRDICQRGTSLTIQCQVDSQVTMMFWYRQQPGQSLTLIATANQGSEATYESGFVIDKFPISRPNLTFSTLTVSNMSPEDSSIYLCSGASFDEKLFFGSGTQLSVL.

This rearrangement joins TRBV5-5 to TRBJ1-5; 9 bases fit TRBD1. The CDR3 covers 16 residues. Losses at the gene ends were 3 bases for V and 7 bases for J; bases not matched to a gene: 11. The germline V gene encodes CDR1 SGHKS and CDR2 YYEKEE (reference sequence). In DNA, the CDR3 is TGTGCCAGCAGCTGGGGAACAGGGGGCGCTGAGCAGCCCCAGCATTTT. It encodes CASSWGTGGAEQPQHF. Based on the CDR3 plus reference TRBV5-5 and TRBJ1-5, the full variable domain is DAGVTQSPTHLIKTRGQQVTLRCSPISGHKSVSWYQQVLGQGPQFIFQYYEKEERGRGNFPDRFSARQFPNYSSELNVNALLLGDSALYLCASSWGTGGAEQPQHFGDGTRLSIL.

This clone has a single count. CDR3 coding DNA: TGTGCCAGCAGCTTGATGGGGGGTTACGGGGCCAACGTCCTGACTTTC. Its translation: CASSLMGGYGANVLTF. The chain carries TRBV7-8 and TRBJ2-6; tentative D call: TRBD2 (6 bases). Germline CDR1 SGHVS, CDR2 FQNEAQ. The ends were cut back, 3 bases at V and 4 bases at J, with 13 bases in the middle. CDR3 length equals 16 residues. Complete variable domain (other parts from reference TRBV7-8 and TRBJ2-6): GAGVSQSPRYKVAKRGQDVALRCDPISGHVSLFWYQQALGQGPEFLTYFQNEAQLDKSGLPSDRFFAERPEGSVSTLKIQRTQQEDSAVYLCASSLMGGYGANVLTFGAGSRLTVL.

The rearrangement joins TRBV4-2 to TRBJ2-3, with 8 positions matching TRBD2. This CDR3 is 14 amino acids long. Germline CDR1 is LGHNA and CDR2 is YNFKEQ. The J segment lost 4 bases and the V segment lost 8 bases, leaving 8 bases of the junction unmatched. For the CDR3, the DNA is TGTGCCAGCTCGGGAGGGGGGGAGGCAGATACGCAGTATTTT. Translating gives CASSGGGEADTQYF.

This chain joins TRBV7-3 and TRBJ2-5, with TRBD2 identical over 8 bases. Unmatched junction bases numbered 1, after V lost 2 bases and J lost 5 bases. The CDR3 consists of 13 residues. The germline CDR1 and CDR2 sequences are SGHTA and FQGTGA. In DNA, the CDR3 is TGTGCCAGCAGCTTATCGGGAGGGGAGACCCAGTACTTC. Translation gives CASSLSGGETQYF.

The chain uses TRBV7-9 and TRBJ2-1; tentative D call: TRBD2 (5 bases). The CDR3 spans 14 residues. The germline V gene has CDR1 SEHNR and CDR2 FQNEAQ (reference sequence). Trimming pared 8 bases from V and 8 bases from J, leaving 19 bases between. As DNA, the CDR3 is TGTGCCAGCGACCGTAGAGGGCGCCTTGATGAGCAGTTCTTC. It translates to CASDRRGRLDEQFF.

The genes are TRBV6-1 and TRBJ2-7; 11 bases fit TRBD2. V lost 6 bases to trimming and J lost 2 bases; unmatched junction nucleotides: 3. Germline V lookup: CDR1 MNHNS, CDR2 SASEGT. The CDR3 is 14 residues long. The CDR3 sequence is CASSLTSGTYEQYF. In DNA, the CDR3 is TGTGCCAGCAGCTTGACTAGCGGGACCTACGAGCAGTACTTC.

This clone has more than one count but fewer than ten. The same CDR3 can be traced to other DNA sequences in this sample. The chain has TRBV30 and TRBJ1-1; D uncertain. This CDR3 is built from 13 residues. Between the trimmed V and J ends, which lost 3 bases and 1 base, there was a span of 9 bases. The germline gives CDR1 GTSNPN, CDR2 SVGIG (reference sequence). Written as DNA, the CDR3 is TGTGCCTGGAGCTTACTCGGGAACACTGAAGCTTTCTTT. This codes for CAWSLLGNTEAFF.

The rearrangement links TRBV7-9 to TRBJ2-2; a possible D gene is TRBD2 (5 bases). V lost 2 bases to trimming and J lost 4 bases, with 20 bases between them. Germline CDR1 reads SEHNR; CDR2 reads FQNEAQ (reference sequence). CDR3 length equals 18 residues. This chain's CDR3 is CASSLLIVPGSGTGELFF. CDR3 sequence (DNA): TGTGCCAGCAGCTTATTAATTGTCCCGGGCAGCGGCACCGGGGAGCTGTTTTTT. The variable domain in full, with the rest retrieved from reference TRBV7-9 and TRBJ2-2, is DTGVSQNPRHKITKRGQNVTFRCDPISEHNRLYWYRQTLGQGPEFLTYFQNEAQLEKSRLLSDRFSAERPKGSFSTLEIQRTEQGDSAMYLCASSLLIVPGSGTGELFFGEGSRLTVL.

Written as DNA, the CDR3 is TGTGCCAGCAGCTACCTTCCGCAGGGAGGAACAGATACGCAGTATTTT. This codes for CASSYLPQGGTDTQYF. The chain uses TRBV7-3 and TRBJ2-3, with a tentative D call TRBD2 (6 bases). V was cut by 4 bases and J by 3 bases, with 17 bases left in between. This CDR3 is 16 amino acids long. CDR1 and CDR2 (germline): SGHTA, FQGTGA.

This chain connects TRBV7-2 to TRBJ1-4; perhaps TRBD1 as D (5 bases). This CDR3 has 14 amino acids. V lost 6 bases, J lost 7 bases, and 15 bases lay in between. CDR1 is SGHTA, CDR2 FQGNSA, per germline. The CDR3 reads CASSRGTGGEKLFF. The DNA of the CDR3 is TGTGCCAGCAGTCGGGGGACGGGAGGTGAAAAACTGTTTTTT.

The V call is TRBV20-1, the J call TRBJ2-1; D not certain. CDR1 DFQATT and CDR2 SNEGSKA come from the germline V gene (reference sequence). Trimming took off 6 bases at V and 9 bases at J, with 12 bases between the two ends. The CDR3 has 11 residues. CDR3 loop: CSAVQAGEQFF. Written as DNA, the CDR3 is TGCAGTGCGGTCCAGGCCGGTGAGCAGTTCTTC.

The chain joins TRBV5-6 to TRBJ2-1; D is ambiguous. Germline V gives CDR1 SGHDT, CDR2 YYEEEE. Trimming removed 1 base at V and 0 bases at J, with 8 bases between. The CDR3 is 15 residues long. This CDR3 is CASSLPPSSYNEQFF. In nucleotides, the CDR3 is TGTGCCAGCAGCTTGCCCCCGAGCTCCTACAATGAGCAGTTCTTC.

J is TRBJ2-7 and V is TRBV7-9, with D tentatively TRBD2 (6 bases). The CDR3 sequence is 14 residues long. Trimming shortened V by 5 bases and J by 2 bases, and 13 bases separated the two germline ends. Germline V gene sequence: CDR1 SEHNR, CDR2 FQNEAQ (reference sequence). The CDR3 DNA sequence: TGTGCCAGCAGCCCTTTAGCGGTCCCCTACGAGCAGTACTTC. It specifies CASSPLAVPYEQYF.

This chain uses TRBV4-3 with TRBJ2-7; 8 nucleotides match TRBD2. V trimming: 0 bases; J trimming: 7 bases; junction bases outside the gene matches: 23. CDR1 and CDR2 from the germline V gene are LGHNA and YSLEER. The CDR3 covers 20 residues. CDR3 coding DNA: TGCGCCAGCAGCCAAGATCGCAGGGCACTAGCGGTTCTCTCTCCCGGGGAGCAGTACTTC. Amino acid sequence: CASSQDRRALAVLSPGEQYF.